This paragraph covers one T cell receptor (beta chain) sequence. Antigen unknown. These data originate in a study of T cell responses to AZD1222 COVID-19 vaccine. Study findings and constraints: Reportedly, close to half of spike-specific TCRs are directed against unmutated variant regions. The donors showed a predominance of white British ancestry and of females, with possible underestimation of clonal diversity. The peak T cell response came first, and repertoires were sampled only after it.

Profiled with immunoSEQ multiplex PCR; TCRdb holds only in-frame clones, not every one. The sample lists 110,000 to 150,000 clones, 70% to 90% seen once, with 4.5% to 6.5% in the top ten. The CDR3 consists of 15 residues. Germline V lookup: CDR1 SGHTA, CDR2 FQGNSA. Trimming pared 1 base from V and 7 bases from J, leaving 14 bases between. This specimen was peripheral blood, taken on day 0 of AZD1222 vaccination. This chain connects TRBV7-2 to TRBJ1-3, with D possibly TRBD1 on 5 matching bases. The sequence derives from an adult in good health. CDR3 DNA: TGTGCCAGCAGCTTAGATTGGGGCAGGTCGAACACCATATATTTT. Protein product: CASSLDWGRSNTIYF. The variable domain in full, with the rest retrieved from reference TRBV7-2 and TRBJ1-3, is GAGVSQSPSNKVTEKGKDVELRCDPISGHTALYWYRQSLGQGLEFLIYFQGNSAPDKSGLPSDRFSAERTGGSVSTLTIQRTQQEDSAVYLCASSLDWGRSNTIYFGEGSWLTVV.